This TCR beta chain is from a study of Ad26.COV2.S vaccination and SARS-CoV-2 variants. The CDR3 has 15 residues. Trimming shortened V by 7 bases and J by 3 bases, and 17 bases separated the two germline ends. Germline CDR1 and CDR2: LNHDA and SQIVND (reference sequence). The method was immunoSEQ multiplex PCR; TCRdb's version includes in-frame clones alone and lacks a portion of them. Of roughly 380,000 clones in the sample, 85% to 90% are singletons; the top ten hold 3.6%. Treatment given: 15 to 20 received Ad26.COV2.S at low or high dose, single or two shots; roughly five received placebo; per-sample allocation not given. The investigators took samples on day 63 after the first vaccine or placebo injection.

The sequence was obtained from a person between 18 and 60 years old who received the Ad26.COV2.S COVID-19 vaccine or a placebo. The sample in question was peripheral blood, obtained in a trial of Ad26.COV2.S vaccine versus placebo. This rearrangement joins TRBV19 to TRBJ2-3; weak D call: TRBD2 (6 bases). The CDR3 DNA follows: TGTGCCAGTACCACTACGGGCGGGGAAACAGATACGCAGTATTTT. Protein: CASTTTGGETDTQYF.